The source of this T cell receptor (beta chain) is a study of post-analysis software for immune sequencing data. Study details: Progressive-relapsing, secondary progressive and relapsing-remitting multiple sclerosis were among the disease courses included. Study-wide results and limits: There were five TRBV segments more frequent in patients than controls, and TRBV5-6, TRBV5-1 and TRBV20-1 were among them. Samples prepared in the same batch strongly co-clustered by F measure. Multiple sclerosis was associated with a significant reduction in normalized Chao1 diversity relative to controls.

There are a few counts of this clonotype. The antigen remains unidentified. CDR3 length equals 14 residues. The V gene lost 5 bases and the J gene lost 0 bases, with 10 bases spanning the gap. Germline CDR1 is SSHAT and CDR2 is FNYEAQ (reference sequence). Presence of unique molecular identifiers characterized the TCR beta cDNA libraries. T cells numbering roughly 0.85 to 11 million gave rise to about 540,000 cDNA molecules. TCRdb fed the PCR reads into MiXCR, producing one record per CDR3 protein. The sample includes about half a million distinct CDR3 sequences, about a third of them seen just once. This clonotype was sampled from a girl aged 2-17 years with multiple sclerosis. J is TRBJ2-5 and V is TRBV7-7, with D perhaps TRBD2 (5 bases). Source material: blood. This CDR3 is CASSPGSYQETQYF. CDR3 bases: TGTGCCAGCAGCCCGGGGTCGTACCAAGAGACCCAGTACTTC.